This T cell receptor beta chain was sequenced during a study of cytomegalovirus exposure and HLA in healthy donors. The wider study: Around 89 million unique TCRs from HLA-typed donors made up an early data release.

Study-level points and caveats: Prior analysis indicated that the majority of TCR beta V segments exhibited productivity approximately 87% or approximately 30% of the time. Excluded were some V segments that proved indistinguishable, including TRBV6-2 and TRBV6-3.

This clone appeared a single time. Its antigen is not identified. With 60 Vbeta and 13 Jbeta primers, the PCR was carried out. The protocol was immunoSEQ multiplex PCR, while the TCRdb copy is restricted to in-frame clones and leaves out a portion. Of roughly 180,000 clones listed, around 82% were seen once; the top ten hold more than 0.85%. Germline V lookup: CDR1 SGDLS, CDR2 YYNGEE. The CDR3 spans 14 residues. V lost 3 bases and J lost 0, with 9 bases in between. Each donor was nominally healthy when sampled (though unrecorded immune exposures were likely). The clonotype comes from a young man in good health and CMV-seronegative. Material for sequencing was PBMCs. The chain recombines TRBV9 with TRBJ1-1; D might be TRBD1 (5 bases). The CDR3 sequence is CASSERQMNTEAFF. Here the CDR3 DNA reads TGTGCCAGCAGCGAGCGACAGATGAACACTGAAGCTTTCTTT.